The T cell receptor beta chain under discussion was sequenced for a study of T cell responses to AZD1222 COVID-19 vaccine. General observations from the study: Along spike, vaccine-associated CD4 TCRs were found throughout, with dominance at 160-218 and 743-854.

CDR1 and CDR2 from the germline V gene are KGHSH and LQKENI. The CDR3 spans 16 residues. Deletions cut 0 bases from V and 0 bases from J, with 9 bases between. Comment on this clone: Its antigen is still unknown.

Produced via immunoSEQ multiplex PCR; TCRdb's table is partial and in-frame only. The table shows about 110,000 clones, with about nine tenths occurring only once. The origin of this receptor is an adult in good health. Sequenced here: peripheral blood, sampled on day 0 of AZD1222 vaccination. V gene TRBV18 combines with J gene TRBJ1-5; unclear D gene. CDR3: CASSPPGGYSNQPQHF. CDR3 sequence (DNA): TGTGCCAGCTCACCACCGGGAGGGTATAGCAATCAGCCCCAGCATTTT.